A single sample is the source of the 19 T cell receptor beta chains below, sequenced in a study of CD8 T cells in Susac syndrome. RNA totalling roughly 0.45 to 1 ug underwent reverse transcription with random hexamers. Via MiXCR, TCRdb re-called the immunoSEQ multiplex PCR reads, giving one row per CDR3 protein. The table lists around 120,000 distinct CDR3 sequences, 85% to 95% of them singletons, with 0.093% in the top ten. The sequenced material came from CD4+ T cells from PBMCs. The receptors come from a human donor with multiple sclerosis.

The J gene is TRBJ2-1, the V gene TRBV9; the match to TRBD2 covers 8 bases. CDR1 SGDLS and CDR2 YYNGEE come from the germline V gene. The V and J ends lost 4 bases and 3 bases, in that order; junction bases with no gene match: 9. The CDR3 is made up of 16 amino acids. The CDR3 DNA sequence: TGTGCCAGCAGCCCTAGACGGGGGGGGCTCTACAATGAGCAGTTCTTC. The encoded protein is CASSPRRGGLYNEQFF. Supplemented by reference TRBV9 and TRBJ2-1, the full variable domain reads DSGVTQTPKHLITATGQRVTLRCSPRSGDLSVYWYQQSLDQGLQFLIQYYNGEERAKGNILERFSAQQFPDLHSELNLSSLELGDSALYFCASSPRRGGLYNEQFFGPGTRLTVL.

The chain is built from TRBV6-5 and TRBJ1-2, with D uncertain. With 7 bases removed from V and 4 bases from J, the gap between germline ends came to 16 bases. CDR1 is MNHEY and CDR2 is SVGAGI in the germline V gene. The CDR3 covers 14 residues. The DNA for the CDR3 is TGTGCCAGCAACAACGGACGGGAATCCTATGGCTACACCTTC. Amino acid sequence: CASNNGRESYGYTF.

V usage is TRBV19 and J usage is TRBJ2-6, with D uncertain. V was clipped by 4 bases and J by 0 bases, with 7 bases between them. This CDR3 contains 15 residues. In germline, CDR1 is LNHDA, CDR2 SQIVND (reference sequence). The CDR3 DNA reads as TGTGCCAGTAGTACCTGGGGCTCTGGGGCCAACGTCCTGACTTTC. Protein sequence: CASSTWGSGANVLTF.

The chain is built from TRBV6-6 and TRBJ1-1, with 7 bases fitting TRBD1. The CDR3 sequence is 14 residues long. From germline, CDR1 is MNHNY and CDR2 SVGAGI (reference sequence). The V and J ends lost 6 bases and 0 bases, in that order; junction bases with no gene match: 4. DNA of the CDR3: TGTGCCAGCAGAAACAGGGGAATGAACACTGAAGCTTTCTTT. This gives the protein CASRNRGMNTEAFF.

The V and J genes are TRBV12-3 or TRBV12-4 and TRBJ2-3; the D is unclear. The CDR3 extends over 12 amino acids. V dropped 4 bases and J dropped 7 bases, with 9 bases sitting between them. CDR3 amino acids: CASSSEGNTQYF. In nucleotides, the CDR3 is TGTGCCAGCAGTTCCGAAGGAAATACGCAGTATTTT.

This chain connects TRBV10-3 to TRBJ2-3, with D tentatively TRBD1 (6 bases). Trimming pared 10 bases from V and 3 bases from J, leaving 8 bases between. CDR3 length equals 11 residues. Germline loops: CDR1 ENHRY, CDR2 SYGVKD. CDR3 nucleotides: TGTGCCACCGGACAGACAGATACGCAGTATTTT. It translates to CATGQTDTQYF.

The rearrangement joins TRBV4-2 to TRBJ2-1, with D tentatively TRBD1 (6 bases). Germline V gene data show CDR1 as LGHNA and CDR2 as YNFKEQ. CDR3 length: 16 residues. V was cut by 3 bases and J by 6 bases, with 18 bases left in between. CDR3 coding DNA: TGTGCCAGCAGCCATCAGGGACAAATTGCGGTCAATGAGCAGTTCTTC. Its protein product is CASSHQGQIAVNEQFF.

This chain connects TRBV15 to TRBJ1-3; D call uncertain. The germline V and J ends were trimmed by 0 bases and 10 bases, with 13 bases remaining between them. Per the germline V gene, CDR1 is LNHNV and CDR2 is YYDKDF (reference sequence). There are 14 residues in the CDR3. CDR3 sequence reads: CATSREATASTIYF. In DNA form, the CDR3 reads TGTGCCACCAGCAGAGAAGCTACGGCCTCAACCATATATTTT. Using reference TRBV15 and TRBJ1-3 for the parts outside the CDR3, the full variable domain is DAMVIQNPRYQVTQFGKPVTLSCSQTLNHNVMYWYQQKSSQAPKLLFHYYDKDFNNEADTPDNFQSRRPNTSFCFLDIRSPGLGDTAMYLCATSREATASTIYFGEGSWLTVV.

The chain links TRBV3-1 to TRBJ2-7; 8 bases match TRBD2. J was trimmed by 2 bases and V by 6 bases; bases with no gene match: 3. This CDR3 spans 13 amino acids. Germline V gene lookup returns CDR1 LGHDT and CDR2 YNNKEL (reference sequence). The chain's CDR3 is CASRLAGAYEQYF. In DNA form, the CDR3 reads TGTGCCAGCAGGCTAGCGGGTGCCTACGAGCAGTACTTC.

The chain employs TRBV30 and TRBJ1-2; unclear D gene. Germline V gene lookup returns CDR1 GTSNPN and CDR2 SVGIG (reference sequence). The CDR3 totals 14 residues. V was trimmed by 2 bases and J by 2 bases, leaving 12 bases between them. DNA for the CDR3: TGTGCCTGGAGTTACGACATGGGGAACTATGGCTACACCTTC. It codes for CAWSYDMGNYGYTF.

The chain is built from TRBV5-6 and TRBJ2-5, with 12 bases lining up with TRBD1. With V trimmed by 0 bases and J by 5 bases, 5 bases remained unmatched. Germline V CDR1 and CDR2: SGHDT, YYEEEE. The CDR3 covers 16 residues. The CDR3 region has the DNA TGTGCCAGCAGCTTGGTTGGGACAGGGGGCTTCGAGACCCAGTACTTC. This codes for CASSLVGTGGFETQYF.

J is TRBJ1-1 and V is TRBV20-1, with 8 nucleotides matching TRBD1. Trimming cost V 4 bases and J 5 bases; bases outside gene matches: 9. CDR3 length: 14 residues. In germline, CDR1 is DFQATT, CDR2 SNEGSKA (reference sequence). CDR3 sequence reads: CSAMGPGGRTEAFF. CDR3 nucleotide sequence: TGCAGTGCTATGGGACCAGGGGGCCGGACTGAAGCTTTCTTT.

The chain uses TRBV28 and TRBJ1-5; the D is unclear. V lost 3 bases, J lost 0 bases, and 15 bases lay in between. Germline lookup yields CDR1 MDHEN and CDR2 SYDVKM. The CDR3 loop spans 17 amino acids. CDR3 loop: CASSLRGGTYSNQPQHF. As DNA, the CDR3 is TGTGCCAGCAGTTTGCGAGGCGGAACATATAGCAATCAGCCCCAGCATTTT. Based on the CDR3 plus reference TRBV28 and TRBJ1-5, the full variable domain is DVKVTQSSRYLVKRTGEKVFLECVQDMDHENMFWYRQDPGLGLRLIYFSYDVKMKEKGDIPEGYSVSREKKERFSLILESASTNQTSMYLCASSLRGGTYSNQPQHFGDGTRLSIL.

The chain employs TRBV15 and TRBJ1-2; no clear D. V lost 2 bases and J 5 bases, leaving 6 bases between the germline ends. CDR3 length equals 12 residues. Germline values: CDR1 LNHNV, CDR2 YYDKDF (reference sequence). The CDR3 DNA follows: TGTGCCACCAGCAGACTCGAGTATGGCTACACCTTC. Translated: CATSRLEYGYTF.

The rearrangement joins TRBV12-3 or TRBV12-4 to TRBJ1-5; TRBD1 might be the D (5 bases). V was trimmed by 4 bases and J by 2 bases, leaving 18 bases between them. This CDR3 is built from 17 residues. As DNA, the CDR3 is TGTGCCAGCAGTTCCCAGTTGGGGGGTCGGGGCAATCAGCCCCAGCATTTT. Amino acids: CASSSQLGGRGNQPQHF.

The CDR3: CASSFSTSGGNEQFF. In DNA form, the CDR3 reads TGTGCCAGCAGTTTTTCGACTAGCGGGGGAAATGAGCAGTTCTTC. The V call is TRBV6-4, the J call TRBJ2-1, with 12 positions matching TRBD2. The CDR3 spans 15 residues. Germline loops: CDR1 MRHNA, CDR2 SNTAGT. V lost 5 bases, J lost 7 bases, and 6 bases stayed unmatched.

The V call is TRBV2, the J call TRBJ2-7; D is possibly TRBD1 or TRBD2 (6 bases each). V lost 4 bases, J lost 3 bases, and 13 bases lay in between. Germline CDR1 reads SNHLY; CDR2 reads FYNNEI. CDR3 size: 14 residues. CDR3 sequence: CASSVEGGFYEQYF. In DNA, the CDR3 is TGTGCCAGCAGTGTGGAGGGGGGATTCTACGAGCAGTACTTC.

The rearrangement uses TRBV2 and TRBJ1-4, with a tentative D call TRBD1 (5 bases). The CDR3 is 15 residues long. The germline CDR1 and CDR2 sequences are SNHLY and FYNNEI. Trimming cost V 7 bases and J 1 base, with 13 bases left between them. DNA of the CDR3: TGTGCCAGCAAAAAAACAGGCCGAACTAATGAAAAACTGTTTTTT. Its protein product is CASKKTGRTNEKLFF.

This chain joins TRBV12-3 or TRBV12-4 and TRBJ1-2; perhaps TRBD1 as D (6 bases). Trimming took off 6 bases at V and 4 bases at J, with 12 bases between the two ends. This CDR3 is 13 amino acids long. CDR3 nucleotide sequence: TGTGCCAGCAGCTCCGGGGGGCTCTATGGCTACACCTTC. Its protein product is CASSSGGLYGYTF.